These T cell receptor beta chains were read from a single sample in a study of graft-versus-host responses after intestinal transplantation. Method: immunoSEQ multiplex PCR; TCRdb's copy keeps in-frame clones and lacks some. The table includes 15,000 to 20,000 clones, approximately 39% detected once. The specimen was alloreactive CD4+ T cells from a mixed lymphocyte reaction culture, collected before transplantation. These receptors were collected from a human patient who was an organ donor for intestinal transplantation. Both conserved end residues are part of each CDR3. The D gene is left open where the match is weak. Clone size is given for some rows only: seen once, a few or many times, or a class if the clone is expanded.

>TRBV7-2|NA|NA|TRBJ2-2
CASSLNYVRELFF
TGTGCCAGCAGCTTAAATTACGTCCGGGAGCTGTTTTTT
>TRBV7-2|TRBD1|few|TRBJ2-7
CASSPTTGPVEQYF
TGTGCCAGCAGCCCCACGACAGGGCCCGTCGAGCAGTACTTC
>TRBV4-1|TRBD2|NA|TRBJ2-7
CASSQVASGTYEQYF
TGTGCCAGCAGCCAAGTTGCTAGCGGAACCTACGAGCAGTACTTC
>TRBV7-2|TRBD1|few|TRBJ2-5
CASSPDRAGETQYF
TGTGCCAGCAGCCCGGACAGGGCAGGGGAGACCCAGTACTTC
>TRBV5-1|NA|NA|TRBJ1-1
CASSLDGDTEAFF
TGCGCCAGCAGCCTTGACGGGGACACTGAAGCTTTCTTT
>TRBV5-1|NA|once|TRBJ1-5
CASSLVAGQPQHF
TGCGCCAGCAGCTTGGTGGCAGGTCAGCCCCAGCATTTT
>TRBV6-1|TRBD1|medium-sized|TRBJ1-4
CASSEWGQSNEKLFF
TGTGCCAGCAGTGAATGGGGACAGAGTAATGAAAAACTGTTTTTT
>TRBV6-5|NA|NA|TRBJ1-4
CASSDWTIEKLFF
TGTGCCAGCAGTGACTGGACGATAGAAAAACTGTTTTTT
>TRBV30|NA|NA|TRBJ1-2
CAWSATRSAYGYTF
TGTGCCTGGAGTGCTACCCGGTCCGCCTATGGCTACACCTTC
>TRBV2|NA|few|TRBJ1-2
CASSAQGSGYTF
TGTGCCAGCAGTGCCCAAGGAAGTGGCTACACCTTC
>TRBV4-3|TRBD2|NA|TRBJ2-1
CASSPGLAGGNEQFF
TGCGCCAGCAGCCCAGGACTAGCGGGAGGCAATGAGCAGTTCTTC
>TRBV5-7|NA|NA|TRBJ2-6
CASSFSPSGANVLTF
TGTGCCAGCAGCTTTTCCCCCTCTGGGGCCAACGTCCTGACTTTC
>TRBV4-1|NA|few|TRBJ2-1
CASSQVSSMASYNEQFF
TGCGCCAGCAGCCAAGTATCATCTATGGCTTCATACAATGAGCAGTTCTTC
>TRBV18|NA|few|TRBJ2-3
CASSRRNTDTQYF
TGTGCCAGCTCACGCAGAAACACAGATACGCAGTATTTT
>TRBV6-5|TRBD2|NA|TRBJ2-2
CASRPAAGWTGELFF
TGTGCCAGCAGGCCCGCAGCGGGATGGACCGGGGAGCTGTTTTTT
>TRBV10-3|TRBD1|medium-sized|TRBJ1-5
CAISEARGGQPQHF
TGTGCCATCAGTGAGGCCAGGGGGGGTCAGCCCCAGCATTTT
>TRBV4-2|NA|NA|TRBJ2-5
CASSQELWETQYF
TGTGCCAGCAGCCAAGAACTCTGGGAGACCCAGTACTTC
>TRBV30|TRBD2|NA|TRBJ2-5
CAWSWGAGEAETQYF
TGTGCCTGGAGTTGGGGAGCGGGAGAGGCGGAGACCCAGTACTTC
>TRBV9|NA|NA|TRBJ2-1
CASSGTSPYNEQFF
TGTGCCAGCAGCGGGACTTCCCCTTACAATGAGCAGTTCTTC
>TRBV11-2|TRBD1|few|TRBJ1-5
CASSSGQVPNQPQHF
TGTGCCAGCAGCTCCGGACAGGTACCCAATCAGCCCCAGCATTTT
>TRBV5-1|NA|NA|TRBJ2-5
CASSLGRETQYF
TGCGCCAGCAGCTTGGGCCGGGAGACCCAGTACTTC
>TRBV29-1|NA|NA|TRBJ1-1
CSVEDVLGTTNTEAFF
TGCAGCGTTGAAGATGTCTTAGGGACGACGAACACTGAAGCTTTCTTT
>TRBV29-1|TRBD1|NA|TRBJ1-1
CSVEETGTEAFF
TGCAGCGTTGAAGAGACAGGGACTGAAGCTTTCTTT
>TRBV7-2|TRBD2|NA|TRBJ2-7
CASSLGAGFYEQYF
TGTGCCAGCAGCTTAGGAGCGGGATTCTACGAGCAGTACTTC
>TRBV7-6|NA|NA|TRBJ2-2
CASSFLATGELFF
TGTGCCAGCAGCTTTTTAGCAACCGGGGAGCTGTTTTTT
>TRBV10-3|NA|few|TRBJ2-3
CAIRDATEFTDTQYF
TGTGCCATCCGCGATGCTACAGAATTCACAGATACGCAGTATTTT
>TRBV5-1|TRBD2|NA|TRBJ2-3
CASSLGLAGATSNTQYF
TGCGCCAGCAGCTTGGGTCTAGCGGGAGCCACCTCAAATACGCAGTATTTT
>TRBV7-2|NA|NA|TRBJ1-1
CASSFSRVRNTEAFF
TGTGCCAGCAGCTTCTCCAGGGTTAGGAACACTGAAGCTTTCTTT
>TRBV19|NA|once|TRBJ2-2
CASSIIRVAGELFF
TGTGCCAGTAGTATAATCAGGGTTGCCGGGGAGCTGTTTTTT
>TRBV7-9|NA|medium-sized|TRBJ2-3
CASSYTDTQYF
TGTGCCAGCAGCTACACAGATACGCAGTATTTT
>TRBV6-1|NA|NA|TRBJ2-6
CASREQGLPGANVLTF
TGTGCCAGCAGAGAACAGGGTCTCCCCGGGGCCAACGTCCTGACTTTC
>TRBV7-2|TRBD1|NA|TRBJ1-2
CASSPRTGELYGYTF
TGTGCCAGCAGCCCCCGGACAGGGGAGCTCTATGGCTACACCTTC